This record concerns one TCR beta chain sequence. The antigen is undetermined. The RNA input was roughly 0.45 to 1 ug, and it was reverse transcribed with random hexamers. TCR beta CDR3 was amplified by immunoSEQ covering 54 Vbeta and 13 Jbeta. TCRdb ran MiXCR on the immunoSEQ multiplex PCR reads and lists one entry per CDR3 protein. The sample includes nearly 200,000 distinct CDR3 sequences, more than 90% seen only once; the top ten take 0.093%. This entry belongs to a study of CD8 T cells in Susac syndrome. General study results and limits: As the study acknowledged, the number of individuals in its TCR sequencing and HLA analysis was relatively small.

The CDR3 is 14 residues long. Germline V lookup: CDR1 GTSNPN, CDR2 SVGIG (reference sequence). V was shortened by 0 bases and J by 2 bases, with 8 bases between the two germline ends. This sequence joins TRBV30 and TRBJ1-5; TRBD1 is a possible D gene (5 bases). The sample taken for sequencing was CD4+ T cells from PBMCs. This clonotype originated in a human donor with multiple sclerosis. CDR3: CAWSVGGGNQPQHF. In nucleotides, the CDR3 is TGTGCCTGGAGTGTCGGGGGTGGCAATCAGCCCCAGCATTTT.